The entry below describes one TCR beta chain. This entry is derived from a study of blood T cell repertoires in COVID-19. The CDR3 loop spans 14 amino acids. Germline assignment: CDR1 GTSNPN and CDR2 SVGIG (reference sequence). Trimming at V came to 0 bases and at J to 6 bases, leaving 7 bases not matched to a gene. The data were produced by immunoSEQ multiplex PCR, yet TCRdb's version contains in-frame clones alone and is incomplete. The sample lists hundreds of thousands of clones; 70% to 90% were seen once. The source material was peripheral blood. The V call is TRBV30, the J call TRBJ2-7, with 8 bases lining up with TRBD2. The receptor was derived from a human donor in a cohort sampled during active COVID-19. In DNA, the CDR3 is TGTGCCTGGAGTGTCGGGGGGGTCGAGGGCGAGCAGTACTTC. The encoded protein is CAWSVGGVEGEQYF.